The source of this TCR beta chain is a study of early T cells in non-severe SARS-CoV-2 infection. About the study: Bulk RNA isolated from unsorted whole blood underwent sequencing; chains were not paired. Study-wide points: Anti-spike CD8 responses were favored in VDJdb matching, and private and CD4 specificities were missed.

Concerning this clonotype itself: What it recognizes is unknown.

A single record per CDR3 protein comes from TCRdb applying MiXCR to the 5' RACE reads. The sample holds tens of thousands of distinct CDR3 sequences, about 13% seen once. CDR3 length equals 16 residues. Germline CDR1 SGHTA, CDR2 FQGNSA. V lost 5 bases, J lost 1 base, and 16 bases lay in between. The source is an adult who was a healthcare worker with PCR-confirmed SARS-CoV-2 infection or an uninfected control (not recorded which). Input material: whole blood. The chain combines TRBV7-2 with TRBJ2-3, with D uncertain. CDR3 bases: TGTGCCAGCAGCCCCCAACCAGGCGCACGCACAGATACGCAGTATTTT. Protein: CASSPQPGARTDTQYF.